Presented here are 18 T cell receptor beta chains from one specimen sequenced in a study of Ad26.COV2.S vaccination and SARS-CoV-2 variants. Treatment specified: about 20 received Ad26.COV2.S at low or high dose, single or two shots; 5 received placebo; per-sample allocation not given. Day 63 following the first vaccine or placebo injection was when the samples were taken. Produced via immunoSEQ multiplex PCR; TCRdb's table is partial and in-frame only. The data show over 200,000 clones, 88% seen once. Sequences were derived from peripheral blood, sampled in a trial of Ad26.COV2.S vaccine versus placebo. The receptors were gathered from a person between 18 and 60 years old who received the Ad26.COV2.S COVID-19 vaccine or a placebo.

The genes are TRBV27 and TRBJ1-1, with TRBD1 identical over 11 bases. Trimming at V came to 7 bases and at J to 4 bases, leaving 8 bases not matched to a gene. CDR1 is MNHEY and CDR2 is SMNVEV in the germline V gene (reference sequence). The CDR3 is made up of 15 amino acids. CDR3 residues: CASKETGTGGTEAFF. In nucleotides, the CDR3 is TGTGCCAGCAAAGAAACCGGGACAGGGGGCACTGAAGCTTTCTTT.

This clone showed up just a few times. The CDR3 sequence: CASSPLDRERVTYEKLFF. CDR3 nucleotides: TGTGCCAGCAGCCCCTTGGACAGGGAAAGGGTCACGTATGAAAAACTGTTTTTT. The chain carries TRBV7-9 and TRBJ1-4; 8 nucleotides match TRBD1. Germline trimming cut 5 bases from V and 6 bases from J; bases unmatched to any gene: 17. Germline-derived CDR1 and CDR2 are SEHNR and FQNEAQ (reference sequence). The CDR3 runs to 18 residues.

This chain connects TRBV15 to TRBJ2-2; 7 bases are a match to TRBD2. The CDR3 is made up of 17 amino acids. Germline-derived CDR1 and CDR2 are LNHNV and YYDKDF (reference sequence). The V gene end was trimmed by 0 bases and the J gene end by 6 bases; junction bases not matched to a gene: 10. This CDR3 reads CATSRDRAGVGAGELFF. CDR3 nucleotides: TGTGCCACCAGCAGAGATAGGGCGGGAGTGGGGGCCGGGGAGCTGTTTTTT.

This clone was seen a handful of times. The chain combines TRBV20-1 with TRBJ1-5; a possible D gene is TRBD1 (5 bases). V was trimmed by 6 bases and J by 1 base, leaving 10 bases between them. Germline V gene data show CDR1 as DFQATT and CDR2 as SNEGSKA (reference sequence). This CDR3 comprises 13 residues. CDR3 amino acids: CSASRDSNQPQHF. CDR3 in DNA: TGCAGTGCCAGTCGGGACAGCAATCAGCCCCAGCATTTT.

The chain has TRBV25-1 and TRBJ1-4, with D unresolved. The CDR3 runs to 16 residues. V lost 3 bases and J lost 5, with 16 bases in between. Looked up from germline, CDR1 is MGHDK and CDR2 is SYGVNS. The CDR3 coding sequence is TGTGCCAGCAGTGAGCGATCCGGGATAAAAAATGAAAAACTGTTTTTT. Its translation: CASSERSGIKNEKLFF.

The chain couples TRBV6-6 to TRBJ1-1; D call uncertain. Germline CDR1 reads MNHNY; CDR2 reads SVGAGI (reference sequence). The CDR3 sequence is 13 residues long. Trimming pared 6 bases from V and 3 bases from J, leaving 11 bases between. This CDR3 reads CASRPGGYTEAFF. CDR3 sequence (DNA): TGTGCCAGCAGACCCGGAGGGTACACTGAAGCTTTCTTT.

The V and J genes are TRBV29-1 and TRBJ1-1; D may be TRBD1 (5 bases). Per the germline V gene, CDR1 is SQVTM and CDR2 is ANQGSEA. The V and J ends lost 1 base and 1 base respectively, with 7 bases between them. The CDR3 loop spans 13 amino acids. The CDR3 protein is CSVEGGANTEAFF. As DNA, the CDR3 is TGCAGCGTTGAAGGGGGCGCGAACACTGAAGCTTTCTTT.

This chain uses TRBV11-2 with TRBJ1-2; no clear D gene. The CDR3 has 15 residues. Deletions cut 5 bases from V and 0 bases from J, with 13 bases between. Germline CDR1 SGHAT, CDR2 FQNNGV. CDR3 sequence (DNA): TGTGCCAGCAGCCCTCACCCCCTTACTAACTATGGCTACACCTTC. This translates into CASSPHPLTNYGYTF.

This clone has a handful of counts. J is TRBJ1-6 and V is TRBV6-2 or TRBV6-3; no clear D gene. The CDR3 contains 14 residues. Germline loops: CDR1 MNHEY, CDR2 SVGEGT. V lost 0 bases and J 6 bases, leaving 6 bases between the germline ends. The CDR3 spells CASSYSWGNSPLHF. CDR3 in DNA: TGTGCCAGCAGTTACTCGTGGGGTAATTCACCCCTCCACTTT.

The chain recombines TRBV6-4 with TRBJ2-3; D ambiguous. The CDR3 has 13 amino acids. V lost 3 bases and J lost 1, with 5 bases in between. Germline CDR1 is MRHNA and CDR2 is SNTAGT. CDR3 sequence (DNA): TGTGCCAGCAGTGAAACAGGCACAGATACGCAGTATTTT. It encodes CASSETGTDTQYF.

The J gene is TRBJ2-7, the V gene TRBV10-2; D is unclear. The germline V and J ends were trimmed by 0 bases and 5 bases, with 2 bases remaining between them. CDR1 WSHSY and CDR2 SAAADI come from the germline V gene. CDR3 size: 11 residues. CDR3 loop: CASSESHEQYF. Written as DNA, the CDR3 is TGCGCCAGCAGTGAGTCCCACGAGCAGTACTTC.

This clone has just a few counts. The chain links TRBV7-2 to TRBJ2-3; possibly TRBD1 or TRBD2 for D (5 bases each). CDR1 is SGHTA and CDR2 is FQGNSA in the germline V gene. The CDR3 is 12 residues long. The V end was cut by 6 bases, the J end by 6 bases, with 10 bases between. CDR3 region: CASSPRDDTQYF. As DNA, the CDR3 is TGTGCCAGCAGTCCCCGGGACGATACGCAGTATTTT. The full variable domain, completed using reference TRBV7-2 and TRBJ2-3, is GAGVSQSPSNKVTEKGKDVELRCDPISGHTALYWYRQSLGQGLEFLIYFQGNSAPDKSGLPSDRFSAERTGGSVSTLTIQRTQQEDSAVYLCASSPRDDTQYFGPGTRLTVL.

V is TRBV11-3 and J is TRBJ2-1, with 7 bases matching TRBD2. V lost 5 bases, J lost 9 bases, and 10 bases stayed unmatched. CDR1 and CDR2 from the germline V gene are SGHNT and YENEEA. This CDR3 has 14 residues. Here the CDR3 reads CASSGGGVAAEQFF. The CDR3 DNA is TGTGCCAGCAGCGGGGGGGGAGTAGCGGCTGAGCAGTTCTTC.

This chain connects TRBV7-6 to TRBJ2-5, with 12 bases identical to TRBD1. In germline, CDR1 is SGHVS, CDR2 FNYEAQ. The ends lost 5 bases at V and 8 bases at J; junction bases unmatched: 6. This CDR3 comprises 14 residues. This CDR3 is CASSTGDRGPTQYF. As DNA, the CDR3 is TGTGCCAGCAGCACCGGGGACAGGGGGCCAACCCAGTACTTC.

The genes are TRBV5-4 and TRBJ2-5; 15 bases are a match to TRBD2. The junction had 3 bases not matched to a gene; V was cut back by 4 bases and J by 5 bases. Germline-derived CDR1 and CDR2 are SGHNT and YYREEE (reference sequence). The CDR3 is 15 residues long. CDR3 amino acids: CASSPGLAGGETQYF. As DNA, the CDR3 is TGTGCCAGCAGCCCTGGACTAGCGGGAGGGGAGACCCAGTACTTC.

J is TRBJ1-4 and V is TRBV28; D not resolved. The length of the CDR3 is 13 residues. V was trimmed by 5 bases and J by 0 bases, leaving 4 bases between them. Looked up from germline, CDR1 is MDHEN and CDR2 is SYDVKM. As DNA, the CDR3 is TGTGCCAGCAGTCCTTCAACTAATGAAAAACTGTTTTTT. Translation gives CASSPSTNEKLFF. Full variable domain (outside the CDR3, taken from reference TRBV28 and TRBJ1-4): DVKVTQSSRYLVKRTGEKVFLECVQDMDHENMFWYRQDPGLGLRLIYFSYDVKMKEKGDIPEGYSVSREKKERFSLILESASTNQTSMYLCASSPSTNEKLFFGSGTQLSVL.

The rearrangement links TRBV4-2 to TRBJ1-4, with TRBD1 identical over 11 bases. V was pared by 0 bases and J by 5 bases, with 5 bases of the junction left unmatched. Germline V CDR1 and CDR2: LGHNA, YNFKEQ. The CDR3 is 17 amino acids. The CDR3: CASSQEGTGGTNEKLFF. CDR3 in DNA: TGTGCCAGCAGCCAAGAGGGGACAGGGGGTACCAATGAAAAACTGTTTTTT.

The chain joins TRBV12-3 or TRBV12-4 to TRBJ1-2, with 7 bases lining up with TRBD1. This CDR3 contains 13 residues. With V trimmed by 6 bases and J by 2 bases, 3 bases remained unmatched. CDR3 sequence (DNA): TGTGCCAGCAGGGAACAGGGGAACTATGGCTACACCTTC. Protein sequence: CASREQGNYGYTF.